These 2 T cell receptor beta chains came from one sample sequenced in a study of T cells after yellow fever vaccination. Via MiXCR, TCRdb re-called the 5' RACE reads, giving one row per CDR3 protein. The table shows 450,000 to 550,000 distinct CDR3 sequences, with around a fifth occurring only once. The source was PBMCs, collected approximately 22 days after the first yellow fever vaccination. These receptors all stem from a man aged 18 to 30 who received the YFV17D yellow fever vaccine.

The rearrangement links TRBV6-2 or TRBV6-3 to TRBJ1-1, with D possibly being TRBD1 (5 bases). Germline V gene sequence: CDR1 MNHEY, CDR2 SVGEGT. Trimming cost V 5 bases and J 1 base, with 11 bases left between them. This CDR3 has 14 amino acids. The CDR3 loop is CASSIGATNTEAFF. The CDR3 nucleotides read TGTGCCAGCAGTATCGGGGCGACGAACACTGAAGCTTTCTTT.

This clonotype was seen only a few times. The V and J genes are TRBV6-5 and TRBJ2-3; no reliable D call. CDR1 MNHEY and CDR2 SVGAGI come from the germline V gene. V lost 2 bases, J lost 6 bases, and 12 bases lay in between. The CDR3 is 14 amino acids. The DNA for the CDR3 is TGTGCCAGCAGTTACGGCAGGTCGATGGATACGCAGTATTTT. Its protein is CASSYGRSMDTQYF.